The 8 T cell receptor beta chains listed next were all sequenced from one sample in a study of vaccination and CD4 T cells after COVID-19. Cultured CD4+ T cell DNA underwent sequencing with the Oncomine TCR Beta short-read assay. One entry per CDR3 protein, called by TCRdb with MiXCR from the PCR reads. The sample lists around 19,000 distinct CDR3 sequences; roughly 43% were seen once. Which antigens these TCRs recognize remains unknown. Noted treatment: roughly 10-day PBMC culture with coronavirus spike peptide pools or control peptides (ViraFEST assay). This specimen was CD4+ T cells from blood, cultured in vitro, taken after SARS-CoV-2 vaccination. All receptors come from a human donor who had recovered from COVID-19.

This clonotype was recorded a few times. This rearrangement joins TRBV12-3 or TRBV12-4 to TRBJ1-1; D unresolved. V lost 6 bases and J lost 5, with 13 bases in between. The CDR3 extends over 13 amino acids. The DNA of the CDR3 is TGTGCCAGCAGCCTCAAGAGAGGGACTGAAGCTTTCTTT. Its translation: CASSLKRGTEAFF.

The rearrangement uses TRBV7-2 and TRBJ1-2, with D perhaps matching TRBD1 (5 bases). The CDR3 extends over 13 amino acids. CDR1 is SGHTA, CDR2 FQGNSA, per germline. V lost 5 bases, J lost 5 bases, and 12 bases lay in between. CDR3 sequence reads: CASSPGRTYGYTF. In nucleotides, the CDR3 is TGTGCCAGCAGCCCGGGACGGACGTATGGCTACACCTTC.

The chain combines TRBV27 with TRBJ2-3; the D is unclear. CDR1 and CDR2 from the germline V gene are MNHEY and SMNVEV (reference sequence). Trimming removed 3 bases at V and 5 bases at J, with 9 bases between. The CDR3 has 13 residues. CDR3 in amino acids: CASSFERGDTQYF. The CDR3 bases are TGTGCCAGCAGTTTTGAGAGAGGAGATACGCAGTATTTT.

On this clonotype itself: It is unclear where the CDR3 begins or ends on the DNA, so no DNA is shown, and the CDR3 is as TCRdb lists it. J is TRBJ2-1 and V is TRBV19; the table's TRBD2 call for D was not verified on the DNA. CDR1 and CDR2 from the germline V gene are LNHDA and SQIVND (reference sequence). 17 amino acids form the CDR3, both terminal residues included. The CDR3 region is CASSIVPDRWASGSSSF.

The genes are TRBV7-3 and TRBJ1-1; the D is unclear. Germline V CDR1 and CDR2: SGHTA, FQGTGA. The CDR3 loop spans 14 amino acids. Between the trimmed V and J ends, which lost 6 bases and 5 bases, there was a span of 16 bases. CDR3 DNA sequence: TGTGCCAGCAGTTCTCAAGGCCCTGGAACTGAAGCTTTCTTT. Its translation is CASSSQGPGTEAFF.

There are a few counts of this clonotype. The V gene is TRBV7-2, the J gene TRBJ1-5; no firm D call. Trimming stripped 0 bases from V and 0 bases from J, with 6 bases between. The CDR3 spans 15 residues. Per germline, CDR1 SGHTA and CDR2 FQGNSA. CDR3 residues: CASSLAWDSNQPQHF. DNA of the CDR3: TGTGCCAGCAGCTTAGCATGGGATAGCAATCAGCCCCAGCATTTT.

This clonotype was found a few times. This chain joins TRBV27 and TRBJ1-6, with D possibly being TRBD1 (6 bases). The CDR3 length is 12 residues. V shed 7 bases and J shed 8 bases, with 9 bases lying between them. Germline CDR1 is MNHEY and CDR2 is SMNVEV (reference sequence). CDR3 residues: CASKRGDSPLHF. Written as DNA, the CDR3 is TGTGCCAGCAAGAGGGGGGATTCACCCCTCCACTTT.

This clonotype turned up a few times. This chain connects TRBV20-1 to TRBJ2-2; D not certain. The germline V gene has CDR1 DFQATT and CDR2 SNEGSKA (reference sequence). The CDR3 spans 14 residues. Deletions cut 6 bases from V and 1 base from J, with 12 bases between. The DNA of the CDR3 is TGCAGTGCCCGCCCCGGAGTGAACACCGGGGAGCTGTTTTTT. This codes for CSARPGVNTGELFF.